What follows are 22 T cell receptor beta chains derived from one specimen sequenced in a study of cytomegalovirus exposure and HLA in healthy donors. The PCR contained 60 Vbeta and 13 Jbeta primers. TCRdb's table, derived via immunoSEQ multiplex PCR, lists solely in-frame clones and lacks some. Of tens of thousands of clones in the sample, about 76% were seen once. The sample comprised PBMCs. The receptors here all came from a woman in her forties in good health and CMV-seropositive.

As DNA, the CDR3 is TGTGCCAGCAGCTTGGACGTTACAAACACTGAAGCTTTCTTT. As protein: CASSLDVTNTEAFF. V and J are TRBV5-6 and TRBJ1-1; D ambiguous. The germline gives CDR1 SGHDT, CDR2 YYEEEE. The CDR3 spans 14 residues. V was clipped by 0 bases and J by 2 bases, with 8 bases between them. The variable domain in full, with the rest retrieved from reference TRBV5-6 and TRBJ1-1, is DAGVTQSPTHLIKTRGQQVTLRCSPKSGHDTVSWYQQALGQGPQFIFQYYEEEERQRGNFPDRFSGHQFPNYSSELNVNALLLGDSALYLCASSLDVTNTEAFFGQGTRLTVV.

This sequence joins TRBV6-5 and TRBJ2-7, with D perhaps TRBD2 (6 bases). V shed 2 bases and J shed 0 bases, with 8 bases lying between them. From germline, CDR1 is MNHEY and CDR2 SVGAGI. The CDR3 loop spans 14 amino acids. The CDR3 reads CASSYQGGSYEQYF. CDR3 in DNA: TGTGCCAGCAGTTACCAGGGAGGCTCCTACGAGCAGTACTTC.

The V and J genes are TRBV19 and TRBJ2-3; the match to TRBD2 covers 9 bases. The CDR3 length is 17 residues. J gave up 1 base and V 3 bases, and 8 bases lay outside the gene matches. Germline loops: CDR1 LNHDA, CDR2 SQIVND (reference sequence). The CDR3 DNA is TGTGCCAGTAGTATCCCCGCTAGCGGGAAGCGCACAGATACGCAGTATTTT. Encoded protein: CASSIPASGKRTDTQYF. The whole variable domain, filled in from reference TRBV19 and TRBJ2-3, reads DGGITQSPKYLFRKEGQNVTLSCEQNLNHDAMYWYRQDPGQGLRLIYYSQIVNDFQKGDIAEGYSVSREKKESFPLTVTSAQKNPTAFYLCASSIPASGKRTDTQYFGPGTRLTVL.

This chain joins TRBV7-3 and TRBJ2-1, with 10 bases matching TRBD1. The V and J ends lost 3 bases and 5 bases, in that order; junction bases with no gene match: 1. This CDR3 has 14 amino acids. CDR1 and CDR2 (germline): SGHTA, FQGTGA. The CDR3 DNA is TGTGCCAGCAGCTTCGACAGGGGGCACAATGAGCAGTTCTTC. Translating gives CASSFDRGHNEQFF.

This chain's CDR3 is CASSLGDIYTDTQYF. Written as DNA, the CDR3 is TGCGCCAGCAGCTTGGGAGACATATACACAGATACGCAGTATTTT. This sequence joins TRBV5-1 and TRBJ2-3; D remains unclear. This CDR3 has 15 amino acids. Per germline, CDR1 SGHRS and CDR2 YFSETQ. V lost 0 bases and J lost 2, with 10 bases in between. Variable domain in full (rest from reference TRBV5-1 and TRBJ2-3): KAGVTQTPRYLIKTRGQQVTLSCSPISGHRSVSWYQQTPGQGLQFLFEYFSETQRNKGNFPGRFSGRQFSNSRSEMNVSTLELGDSALYLCASSLGDIYTDTQYFGPGTRLTVL.

The chain carries TRBV7-6 and TRBJ2-1; TRBD2 aligns across 9 bases. The J segment lost 9 bases and the V segment lost 2 bases, leaving 8 bases of the junction unmatched. The CDR3 is made up of 15 amino acids. The germline V gene encodes CDR1 SGHVS and CDR2 FNYEAQ. The CDR3 nucleotides are TGTGCCAGCAGCTTACGGGAGGGCGGGAGGGGTGAGCAGTTCTTC. Translating gives CASSLREGGRGEQFF.

The chain employs TRBV29-1 and TRBJ1-2; 10 bases are a match to TRBD1. Trimming removed 1 base from V and 0 bases from J; junction bases left unmatched: 5. The CDR3 sequence is 16 residues long. Germline V gene sequence: CDR1 SQVTM, CDR2 ANQGSEA. CDR3 loop: CSVEAPGTGANYGYTF. Here the CDR3 DNA reads TGCAGCGTTGAAGCCCCCGGGACAGGGGCTAACTATGGCTACACCTTC. The full variable domain, in which reference TRBV29-1 and TRBJ1-2 provide the parts outside the CDR3, is SAVISQKPSRDICQRGTSLTIQCQVDSQVTMMFWYRQQPGQSLTLIATANQGSEATYESGFVIDKFPISRPNLTFSTLTVSNMSPEDSSIYLCSVEAPGTGANYGYTFGSGTRLTVV.

This chain connects TRBV29-1 to TRBJ2-2, with a tentative D call TRBD1 (6 bases). The CDR3 consists of 15 residues. V lost 4 bases and J lost 5, with 17 bases in between. The germline gives CDR1 SQVTM, CDR2 ANQGSEA. CDR3 nucleotide sequence: TGCAGCGTTGGCCCCAGGGGAAGGGAAACCGGGGAGCTGTTTTTT. This codes for CSVGPRGRETGELFF.

This clone was found once. This chain joins TRBV6-5 and TRBJ2-1, with D unclear. CDR1 MNHEY and CDR2 SVGAGI come from the germline V gene. The CDR3 is 11 amino acids. The V end was cut by 0 bases, the J end by 9 bases, with 3 bases between. CDR3 nucleotide sequence: TGTGCCAGCAGTTACTCGAGTGAGCAGTTCTTC. Amino acids: CASSYSSEQFF.

J is TRBJ1-1 and V is TRBV5-1; 7 bases match TRBD1. CDR1 is SGHRS, CDR2 YFSETQ, per germline. Unmatched junction bases numbered 3, after V lost 2 bases and J lost 2 bases. The CDR3 consists of 14 residues. The CDR3 is CASSFQGVNTEAFF. CDR3 nucleotide sequence: TGCGCCAGCAGCTTCCAGGGGGTTAACACTGAAGCTTTCTTT.

Regarding this clone: The junction differs from germline at one of its ends, possibly a read error. The chain combines TRBV7-9 with TRBJ1-1; no reliable D call. This CDR3 has 12 amino acids. Looked up from germline, CDR1 is SEHNR and CDR2 is FQNEAQ (reference sequence). The CDR3: CSSSLSSTEAFF. For the CDR3, the DNA is TGTTCCAGCAGCTTATCCAGCACTGAAGCTTTCTTT.

The genes are TRBV19 and TRBJ1-5; TRBD1 matches at 11 bases. The junction had 8 bases not matched to a gene; V was cut back by 3 bases and J by 1 base. The germline gives CDR1 LNHDA, CDR2 SQIVND (reference sequence). This CDR3 is 18 amino acids long. For the CDR3, the DNA is TGTGCCAGTAGTATTGGGACAGGGGGTTCGGGAAGCAATCAGCCCCAGCATTTT. Its translation is CASSIGTGGSGSNQPQHF.

The gene calls are TRBV5-1 and TRBJ2-2; D perhaps matches TRBD2 (7 bases). V gave up 4 bases and J gave up 2 bases, with 18 bases separating them. Per germline, CDR1 SGHRS and CDR2 YFSETQ. This CDR3 comprises 17 residues. The CDR3 bases are TGCGCCAGCAGCCCCGTGGGGGGGCTGGCTAACACCGGGGAGCTGTTTTTT. Its protein is CASSPVGGLANTGELFF.

The CDR3, as DNA: TGTGCCAGCGCCCCGGGACAAGACTACGAGCAGTACTTC. This codes for CASAPGQDYEQYF. The chain couples TRBV2 to TRBJ2-7, with a possible D match to TRBD1 (6 bases). This CDR3 contains 13 residues. Germline lookup yields CDR1 SNHLY and CDR2 FYNNEI. V was clipped by 8 bases and J by 3 bases, with 14 bases between them.

This rearrangement joins TRBV30 to TRBJ2-1; unclear D gene. CDR3 size: 13 residues. V was trimmed by 5 bases and J by 0 bases, leaving 8 bases between them. From germline, CDR1 is GTSNPN and CDR2 SVGIG (reference sequence). For the CDR3, the DNA is TGTGCCTGGGACCGGAGCTCCTACAATGAGCAGTTCTTC. It specifies CAWDRSSYNEQFF.

This chain joins TRBV5-1 and TRBJ2-7; possibly TRBD2 for D (6 bases). Germline CDR1 and CDR2: SGHRS and YFSETQ. The CDR3 is 14 residues long. Trimming pared 2 bases from V and 5 bases from J, leaving 14 bases between. The CDR3 nucleotides are TGCGCCAGCAGCTTCTCTAGCGCCGCGGACGAGCAGTACTTC. Protein: CASSFSSAADEQYF.

The chain is built from TRBV6-1 and TRBJ2-2; a weak D match, TRBD2 (6 bases). In germline, CDR1 is MNHNS, CDR2 SASEGT. V was pared by 0 bases and J by 4 bases, with 18 bases between. There are 18 residues in the CDR3. The CDR3 bases are TGTGCCAGCAGTGAAGCGTCTCTTCGGGGACTTCCCACCGGGGAGCTGTTTTTT. Residues: CASSEASLRGLPTGELFF.

The V gene is TRBV11-2, the J gene TRBJ2-7, with D maybe TRBD2 (5 bases). Deletions cut 2 bases from V and 2 bases from J, with 10 bases between. This CDR3 contains 14 residues. The germline CDR1 and CDR2 sequences are SGHAT and FQNNGV. The CDR3: CASSLFPEAYEQYF. The CDR3 bases are TGTGCCAGCAGCTTATTCCCGGAGGCCTACGAGCAGTACTTC.

The gene calls are TRBV7-3 and TRBJ2-6; 8 bases are shared with TRBD1. The germline CDR1 and CDR2 sequences are SGHTA and FQGTGA. The CDR3 loop spans 17 amino acids. Losses at the gene ends were 4 bases for V and 1 base for J; bases not matched to a gene: 6. In nucleotides, the CDR3 is TGTGCCAGCAGCTACGGACAGGGACGGTCTGGGGCCAACGTCCTGACTTTC. It translates to CASSYGQGRSGANVLTF.

This sequence joins TRBV14 and TRBJ1-5; D remains ambiguous. Germline CDR1 is SGHDN and CDR2 is FVKESK. The CDR3 is made up of 13 amino acids. V was shortened by 9 bases and J by 7 bases, with 16 bases between the two germline ends. The CDR3 region has the DNA TGTGCCAGTAATCAGGTCGCGGGACAGCCCCAGCATTTT. Protein: CASNQVAGQPQHF.

V and J are TRBV10-3 and TRBJ1-1, with 9 positions matching TRBD1. The V gene end was trimmed by 9 bases and the J gene end by 1 base; junction bases not matched to a gene: 3. Germline V gene lookup returns CDR1 ENHRY and CDR2 SYGVKD. The CDR3 length is 13 residues. This CDR3 reads CAIDRGANTEAFF. CDR3 DNA: TGTGCCATAGACAGGGGGGCGAACACTGAAGCTTTCTTT.

This chain's CDR3 is CASSPNSTWNGYTF. As DNA, the CDR3 is TGCGCCAGCAGCCCGAACAGTACCTGGAATGGCTACACCTTC. V and J are TRBV23-1 and TRBJ1-2; D unresolved. TRBV23-1 is an open reading frame, and its role is uncertain. This CDR3 contains 14 residues. The ends were cut back, 6 bases at V and 6 bases at J, with 17 bases in the middle.